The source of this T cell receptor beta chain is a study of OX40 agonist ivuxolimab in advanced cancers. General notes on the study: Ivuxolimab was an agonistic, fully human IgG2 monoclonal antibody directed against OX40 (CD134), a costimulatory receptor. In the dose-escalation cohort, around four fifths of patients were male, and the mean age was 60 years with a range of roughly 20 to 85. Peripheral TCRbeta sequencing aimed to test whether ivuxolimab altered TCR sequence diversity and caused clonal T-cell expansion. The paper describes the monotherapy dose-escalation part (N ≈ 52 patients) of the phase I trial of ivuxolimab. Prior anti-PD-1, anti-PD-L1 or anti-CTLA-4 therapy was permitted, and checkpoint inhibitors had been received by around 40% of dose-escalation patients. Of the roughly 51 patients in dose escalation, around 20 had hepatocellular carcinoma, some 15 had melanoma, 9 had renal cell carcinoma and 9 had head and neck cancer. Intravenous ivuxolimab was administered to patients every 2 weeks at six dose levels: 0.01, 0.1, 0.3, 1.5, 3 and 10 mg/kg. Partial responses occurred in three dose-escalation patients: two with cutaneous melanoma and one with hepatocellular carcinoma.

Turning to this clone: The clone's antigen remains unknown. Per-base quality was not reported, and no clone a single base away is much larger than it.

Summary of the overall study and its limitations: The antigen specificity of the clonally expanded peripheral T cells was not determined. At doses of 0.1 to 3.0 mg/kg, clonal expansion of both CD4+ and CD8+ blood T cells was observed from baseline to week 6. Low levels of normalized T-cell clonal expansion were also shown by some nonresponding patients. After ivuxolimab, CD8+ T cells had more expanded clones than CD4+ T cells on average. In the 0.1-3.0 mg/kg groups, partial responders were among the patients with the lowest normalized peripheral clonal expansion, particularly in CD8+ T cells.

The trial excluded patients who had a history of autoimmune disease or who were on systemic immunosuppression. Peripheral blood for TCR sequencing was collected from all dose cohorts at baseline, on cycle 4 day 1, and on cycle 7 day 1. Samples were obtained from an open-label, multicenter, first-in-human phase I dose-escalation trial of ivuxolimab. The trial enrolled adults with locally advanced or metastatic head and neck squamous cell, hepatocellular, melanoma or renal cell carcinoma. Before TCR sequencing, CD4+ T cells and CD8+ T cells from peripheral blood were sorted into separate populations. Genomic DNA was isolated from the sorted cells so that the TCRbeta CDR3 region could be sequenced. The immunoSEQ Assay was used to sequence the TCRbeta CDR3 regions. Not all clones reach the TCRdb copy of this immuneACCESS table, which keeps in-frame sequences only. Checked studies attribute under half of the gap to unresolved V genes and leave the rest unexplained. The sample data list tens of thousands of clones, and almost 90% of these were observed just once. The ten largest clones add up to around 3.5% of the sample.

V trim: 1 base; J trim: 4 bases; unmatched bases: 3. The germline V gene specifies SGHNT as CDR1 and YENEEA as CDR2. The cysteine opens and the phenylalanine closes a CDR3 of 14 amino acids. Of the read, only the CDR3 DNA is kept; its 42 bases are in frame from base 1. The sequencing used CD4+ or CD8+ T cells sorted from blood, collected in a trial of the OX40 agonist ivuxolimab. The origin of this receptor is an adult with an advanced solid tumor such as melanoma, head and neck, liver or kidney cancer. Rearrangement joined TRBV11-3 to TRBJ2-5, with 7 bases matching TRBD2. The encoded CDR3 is CASSLAGGGETQYF. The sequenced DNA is TGTGCCAGCAGCTTAGCGGGAGGCGGAGAGACCCAGTACTTC.